Below, one T cell receptor (beta chain) is given with its context. This clonotype has more than one count but fewer than ten. No cognate antigen has been identified for it. Base qualities are not provided; no much larger clone lies one nucleotide away. Receptor libraries were prepared by PCR. Sequencing was carried out with an Illumina HiSeq 2500. To normalize quantification of the TCRbeta repertoire, the TCR libraries were built with molecular barcoding that relied on unique molecular identifiers. TCRdb's own reprocessing of the public reads used fastp at Q25 and MiXCR and kept productive beta chains. Rows are combined by CDR3 protein, so each entry shows the most common genes and DNA. The sample includes 600,000 to 700,000 distinct CDR3 sequences, with approximately 15% observed a single time. The top ten clonotypes cover about 1.1% of the sample. This sample was included in a study of T-cell reconstitution after alpha-beta-depleted transplantation in children (dated by TCRdb to 2015 to 2016). Regarding the research as a whole: T-cell immune reconstitution after TCRalphabeta/CD19-depleted allogeneic hematopoietic cell transplantation in children was quantitatively tracked in the study by means of TCR repertoire profiling.

Looking up the germline V gene yields CDR1 MNHNS and CDR2 SASEGT. Trimming takes 6 bases from V and 10 bases from J, and the germline ends sit 13 bases apart. The CDR3 sequence holds 13 residues, the cysteine and phenylalanine included. Only the CDR3 portion is preserved as DNA: 39 bases, with reading frame beginning at the first base. The specimen comprised PBMCs from the stem cell graft donor, sampled from the stem cell graft. The chain employs TRBV6-1 and TRBJ1-6, and the D gene may be TRBD1, 5 bases matching. The sequence was collected from a human donor who donated a stem cell graft to a child with acute myeloid leukemia. Read as DNA, the sequence is TGTGCCAGCAGGGGAAGGGGATTGTCACCCCTCCACTTT. Its translation reads: CASRGRGLSPLHF.